The subject of this entry is one T cell receptor beta chain. These data belong to a study of T cell responses to AZD1222 COVID-19 vaccine. The CDR3 runs 15 residues. The V end was cut by 0 bases, the J end by 0 bases, with 9 bases between. Germline V gene lookup returns CDR1 SGHVS and CDR2 FQNEAQ. Clones were sequenced by immunoSEQ multiplex PCR, and TCRdb holds only the in-frame ones, with some missing. Seen here are about 69,000 clones, 70% to 90% observed once, and the top ten hold about 23%. This TCR was recovered from an adult who received the AZD1222 COVID-19 vaccine. The starting material was peripheral blood, obtained 28 days after the second AZD1222 dose. The chain is built from TRBV7-8 and TRBJ2-7, with D possibly being TRBD2 (5 bases). The CDR3 sequence: CASSLAGAPSYEQYF. Here the CDR3 DNA reads TGTGCCAGCAGCTTAGCGGGAGCCCCCTCCTACGAGCAGTACTTC.